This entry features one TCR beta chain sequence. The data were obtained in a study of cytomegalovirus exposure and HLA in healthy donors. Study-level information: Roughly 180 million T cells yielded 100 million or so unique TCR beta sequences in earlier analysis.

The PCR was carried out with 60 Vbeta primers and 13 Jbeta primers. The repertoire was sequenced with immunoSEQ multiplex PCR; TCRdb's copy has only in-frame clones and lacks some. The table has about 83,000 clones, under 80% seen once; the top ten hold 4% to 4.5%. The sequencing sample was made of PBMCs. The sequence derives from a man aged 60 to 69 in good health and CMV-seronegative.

The CDR3 nucleotides are TGCGCCAGCAGCTTGGCTCTTTCTAGCGGGGGGGCAGATACGCAGTATTTT. Translated, it gives CASSLALSSGGADTQYF. This chain links TRBV5-1 with TRBJ2-3; 12 bases agree with TRBD2. The V and J ends lost 0 bases and 4 bases, in that order; junction bases with no gene match: 6. Germline V gene data show CDR1 as SGHRS and CDR2 as YFSETQ. This CDR3 contains 17 residues.